Listed below are T cell receptor beta chains from one sample, sequenced in a study of a mutant IDH1 vaccine in newly diagnosed glioma. Using immunoSEQ multiplex PCR, the repertoire was profiled, and TCRdb retains in-frame clones only, with some absent. The sample yields roughly 29,000 clones, roughly 80% seen once. Antigens for these TCRs are unknown. Material: PBMCs, obtained from a glioma patient whose treatment included an IDH1 peptide vaccine. The receptors shown here come from a woman aged 18-29 years with glioma. The conserved cysteine and the conserved F or W are not part of the CDR3 here.

V gene: TRBV5-6
CDR3 protein: ASSFGLGDTEAF

V gene: TRBV25-1
CDR3 protein: ASSGRGRTYGYT

V gene: TRBV6-5
CDR3 protein: ASSWGWADTQY

V gene: TRBV19
CDR3 protein: ASSGEGDRRGEQY

V gene: TRBV28
CDR3 protein: ASSFDSGSTYEQY

V gene: TRBV7-2
CDR3 protein: ASSLDRGADTEAF

V gene: TRBV19
CDR3 protein: ASSATSVYEQY

V gene: TRBV7-6
CDR3 protein: ASSPNAVSYEQY

V gene: TRBV4-3
CDR3 protein: ASSQVPGGLATTDTQY

V gene: TRBV10-3
CDR3 protein: AISDRLTEYGYT

V gene: TRBV28
CDR3 protein: ASSRFNGEQY

V gene: TRBV27
CDR3 protein: ASSPLAGGRNEQF

V gene: TRBV13
CDR3 protein: ASSTGQGGYGYT

V gene: TRBV15
CDR3 protein: ATSREQGQFEKLF

V gene: TRBV2
CDR3 protein: ASSELEGSGTGELF

V gene: TRBV15
CDR3 protein: ATSRDLAGKGSRPY

V gene: TRBV11-3
CDR3 protein: ASSLGLAFQETQY

V gene: TRBV7-2
CDR3 protein: ASSLGPLAGGFQETQY

V gene: TRBV13
CDR3 protein: ASSLIDRYNEQF

V gene: TRBV2
CDR3 protein: ASALGMNTEAF